A single sample is the source of the 9 T cell receptor beta chains below, sequenced in a study of blood T cell repertoires in COVID-19. TCRdb's copy holds only in-frame clones and misses some; the assay was immunoSEQ multiplex PCR. Counted here are 200,000 to 250,000 clones, approximately 88% occurring once; the ten biggest clones make up about 3.5%. Sequenced: PBMCs or T cells enriched from blood (not recorded which). The receptors shown here come from a woman under 40 who had been exposed to COVID-19.

This rearrangement joins TRBV10-1 to TRBJ2-2; 8 nucleotides agree with TRBD1. Looked up from germline, CDR1 is WNHNN and CDR2 is SYGVQD (reference sequence). This CDR3 region has 15 residues. The junction had 4 bases not matched to a gene; V was cut back by 2 bases and J by 5 bases. The CDR3 nucleotides read TGCGCCAGCAGTGAGGAGGGGACAGGTACCGGGGAGCTGTTTTTT. Its protein is CASSEEGTGTGELFF.

The chain is built from TRBV25-1 and TRBJ1-1; D ambiguous. This CDR3 spans 15 amino acids. Germline-derived CDR1 and CDR2 are MGHDK and SYGVNS. The germline V and J ends were trimmed by 2 bases and 3 bases, with 13 bases remaining between them. The CDR3 loop is CASSEASLGDTEAFF. DNA for the CDR3: TGTGCCAGCAGTGAAGCGTCCCTCGGGGACACTGAAGCTTTCTTT.

This clone has just one count. The V and J genes are TRBV5-1 and TRBJ1-1; 10 bases map to TRBD1. Per germline, CDR1 SGHRS and CDR2 YFSETQ. The CDR3 runs to 14 residues. The junction had 6 bases not matched to a gene; V was cut back by 4 bases and J by 6 bases. This chain's CDR3 is CASSRDRGLAEAFF. Here the CDR3 DNA reads TGCGCCAGCAGCCGCGACAGGGGGCTCGCTGAAGCTTTCTTT.

The chain is built from TRBV5-6 and TRBJ1-4; D gene unclear. This CDR3 is built from 13 residues. Germline CDR1 is SGHDT and CDR2 is YYEEEE. V lost 4 bases and J 7 bases, leaving 11 bases between the germline ends. CDR3 protein: CASSLQRIEKLFF. The CDR3 DNA follows: TGTGCCAGCAGCCTACAGCGGATTGAAAAACTGTTTTTT. Based on the CDR3 plus reference TRBV5-6 and TRBJ1-4, the full variable domain is DAGVTQSPTHLIKTRGQQVTLRCSPKSGHDTVSWYQQALGQGPQFIFQYYEEEERQRGNFPDRFSGHQFPNYSSELNVNALLLGDSALYLCASSLQRIEKLFFGSGTQLSVL.

This chain uses TRBV2 with TRBJ2-7; 8 bases are a match to TRBD1. The ends lost 0 bases at V and 6 bases at J; junction bases unmatched: 16. The germline V gene encodes CDR1 SNHLY and CDR2 FYNNEI. The CDR3 length is 18 residues. The CDR3 here is CASSEALPPWTGLREQYF. As DNA, the CDR3 is TGTGCCAGCAGTGAAGCGCTACCCCCATGGACAGGGTTACGCGAGCAGTACTTC.

The genes are TRBV7-3 and TRBJ2-3; D call uncertain. Trimming pared 1 base from V and 2 bases from J, leaving 7 bases between. Germline V gene lookup returns CDR1 SGHTA and CDR2 FQGTGA. The CDR3 is 14 amino acids. CDR3 sequence (DNA): TGTGCCAGCAGCTTAAGTAGCTTCACAGATACGCAGTATTTT. Encoded protein: CASSLSSFTDTQYF. The full variable domain, in which reference TRBV7-3 and TRBJ2-3 provide the parts outside the CDR3, is GAGVSQTPSNKVTEKGKYVELRCDPISGHTALYWYRQSLGQGPEFLIYFQGTGAADDSGLPNDRFFAVRPEGSVSTLKIQRTERGDSAVYLCASSLSSFTDTQYFGPGTRLTVL.

The chain joins TRBV19 to TRBJ2-2; a possible D gene is TRBD1 (5 bases). Germline V gene data show CDR1 as LNHDA and CDR2 as SQIVND (reference sequence). Trimming stripped 4 bases from V and 0 bases from J, with 12 bases between. There are 16 residues in the CDR3. The CDR3 spells CASSTDRPSNTGELFF. Here the CDR3 DNA reads TGTGCCAGTAGTACCGACAGACCCTCGAACACCGGGGAGCTGTTTTTT.

The chain carries TRBV6-1 and TRBJ1-2, with 7 positions matching TRBD1. J was trimmed by 5 bases and V by 0 bases; bases with no gene match: 9. The CDR3 has 16 residues. Germline CDR1 and CDR2: MNHNS and SASEGT. CDR3: CASSEARDRELYGYTF. The CDR3, as DNA: TGTGCCAGCAGTGAAGCGCGTGACAGGGAGCTTTATGGCTACACCTTC.

The chain carries TRBV19 and TRBJ2-7, with TRBD2 matching over 14 bases. The ends lost 6 bases at V and 4 bases at J; junction bases unmatched: 8. Germline V gene data show CDR1 as LNHDA and CDR2 as SQIVND (reference sequence). The CDR3 spans 16 residues. The CDR3 DNA reads as TGTGCCAGTAGCCGTACGGGACTAGCGGGAGTGTACGAGCAGTACTTC. It specifies CASSRTGLAGVYEQYF.